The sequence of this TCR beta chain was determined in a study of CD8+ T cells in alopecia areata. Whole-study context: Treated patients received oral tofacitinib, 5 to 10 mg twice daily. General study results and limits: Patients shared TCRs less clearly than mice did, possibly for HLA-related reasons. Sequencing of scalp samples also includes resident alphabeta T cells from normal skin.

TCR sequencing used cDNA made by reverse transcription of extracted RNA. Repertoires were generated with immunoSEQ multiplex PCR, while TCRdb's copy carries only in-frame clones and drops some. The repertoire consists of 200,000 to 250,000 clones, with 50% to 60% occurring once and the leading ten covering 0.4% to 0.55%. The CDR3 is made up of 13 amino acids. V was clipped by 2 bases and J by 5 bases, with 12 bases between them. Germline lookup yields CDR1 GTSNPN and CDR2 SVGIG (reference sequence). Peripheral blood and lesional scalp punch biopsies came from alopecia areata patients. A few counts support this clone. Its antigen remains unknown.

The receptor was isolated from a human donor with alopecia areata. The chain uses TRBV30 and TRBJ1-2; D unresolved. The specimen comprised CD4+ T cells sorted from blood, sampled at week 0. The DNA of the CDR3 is TGTGCCTGGAGTTCTAACAGTTTTTATGGCTACACCTTC. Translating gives CAWSSNSFYGYTF. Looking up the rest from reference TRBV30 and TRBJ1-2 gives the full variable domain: SQTIHQWPATLVQPVGSPLSLECTVEGTSNPNLYWYRQAAGRGLQLLFYSVGIGQISSEVPQNLSASRPQDRQFILSSKKLLLSDSGFYLCAWSSNSFYGYTFGSGTRLTVV.